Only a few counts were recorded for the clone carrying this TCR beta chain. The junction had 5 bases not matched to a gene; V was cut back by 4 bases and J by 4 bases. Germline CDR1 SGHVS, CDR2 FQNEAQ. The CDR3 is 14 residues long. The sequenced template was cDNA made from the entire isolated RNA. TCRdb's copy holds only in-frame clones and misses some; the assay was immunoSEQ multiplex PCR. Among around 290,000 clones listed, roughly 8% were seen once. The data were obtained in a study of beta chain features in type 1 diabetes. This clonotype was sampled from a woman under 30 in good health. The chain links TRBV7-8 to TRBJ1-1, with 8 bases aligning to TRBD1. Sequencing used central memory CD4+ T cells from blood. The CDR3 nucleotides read TGTGCCAGCAGCTCGGACAGGGTTGGCACTGAAGCTTTCTTT. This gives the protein CASSSDRVGTEAFF.